Listed below are T cell receptor beta chains from one sample, sequenced in a study of CD8 T cell repertoires and HIV-1 epitope variants. TCRdb keeps only in-frame clones here, not all; method: immunoSEQ multiplex PCR. This sample yields 5,900 or so clones, of which over 55% are seen a single time; around 40% belongs to the top ten. No antigen has been identified for these receptors. The sample taken for sequencing was cultured CD8+ T cells derived from PBMCs. Receptor source: a male donor with HIV. Both conserved end residues are part of each CDR3.

V,J,CDR3
TRBV4-2,TRBJ1-1,CASSQDLNTEAFF
TRBV7-2,TRBJ2-5,CASSLTQGTETQYF
TRBV7-3,TRBJ2-1,CASSSSGTDYNEQFF
TRBV28,TRBJ2-5,CASSLSDGGVGETQYF
TRBV28,TRBJ2-7,CASSQTGTDLYEQYF
TRBV6-5,TRBJ1-2,CASSYGGGLGYTF
TRBV7-8,TRBJ2-2,CASSPTGATGELFF
TRBV19,TRBJ2-5,CASSTLQGAEETQYF
TRBV5-6,TRBJ2-5,CASSPGGYETQYF
TRBV28,TRBJ2-7,CASSFRLAEGGTPIEQYF
TRBV19,TRBJ1-6,CASSIALGNSPLHF
TRBV6-6,TRBJ1-5,CATSGGVRNQPQHF
TRBV18,TRBJ1-2,CASSPGASIGYTF
TRBV2,TRBJ2-7,CASSTGLAGVGASEQYF
TRBV27,TRBJ2-3,CASSLSNGGTDTQYF
TRBV27,TRBJ2-7,CASSLLGDTPYEQYF
TRBV25-1,TRBJ1-2,CASSEMDTRSNYGYTF
TRBV29-1,TRBJ1-2,CSVFIGGGYTF
TRBV10-1,TRBJ2-7,CASSERAGPYEQYF
TRBV14,TRBJ2-7,CASSQGWRTGPWGSGRLYEQYF
TRBV28,TRBJ2-7,CASSPDRGYEQYF
TRBV27,TRBJ2-4,CASKMGQGIAYF
TRBV5-4,TRBJ2-3,CASSLGRTSTDTQYF
TRBV4-3,TRBJ1-2,CASSQDPPDLDYGYTF
TRBV7-8,TRBJ2-3,CASSYAFGGDLTDTQYF
TRBV2,TRBJ1-4,CASSLTGGTNEKLFF
TRBV6-6,TRBJ1-1,CASSWGQGGTEAFF
TRBV21-1,TRBJ1-1,CARQGTEAFF
TRBV6-5,TRBJ2-7,CASSYFGAYEQYF
TRBV10-1,TRBJ2-1,CASSEGTSVYNEQFF
TRBV7-2,TRBJ1-1,CASSQGGGSEAFF
TRBV7-9,TRBJ2-7,CASSLGQYLREQYF
TRBV21-1,TRBJ1-1,CASIFTGQLMNTEAFF
TRBV27,TRBJ2-4,CASSLWTGGKNIQYF
TRBV2,TRBJ1-6,CASSERGYDNSPLHF
TRBV7-9,TRBJ1-4,CASSQGGGQENEKLFF
TRBV5-1,TRBJ2-1,CASSLWQGELNEQFF
TRBV7-8,TRBJ1-1,CASSTGEGTEAFF
TRBV2,TRBJ1-5,CASSGGRVNQPQHF
TRBV28,TRBJ1-2,CASSLDRWGYTF
TRBV27,TRBJ2-3,CASRPTTSGRASTDTQYF
TRBV10-3,TRBJ2-2,CAISGGLTVGELFF
TRBV28,TRBJ2-7,CASSLYGGYEQYF
TRBV2,TRBJ2-3,CASSGQGSADTQYF
TRBV9,TRBJ2-1,CASSVVGGGQGSYNEQFF
TRBV28,TRBJ1-5,CASRTGANQPQHF
TRBV4-2,TRBJ2-7,CASSPTGGRDEQYF
TRBV27,TRBJ2-1,CASSITGISYNEQFF
TRBV11-1,TRBJ2-1,CASSFGTSGSNEQFF
TRBV27,TRBJ1-5,CASSLSVGNQPQHF
TRBV11-1,TRBJ1-1,CASSPVNTEAFF
TRBV7-2,TRBJ2-1,CASSLDLGSYNEQFF
TRBV7-9,TRBJ2-7,CASSLPASYEQYF
TRBV7-2,TRBJ2-7,CASSSEGTGDNSYEQYF
TRBV27,TRBJ1-3,CASSLSRNSGNTIYF